This T cell receptor (beta chain) was recorded in a study of cytomegalovirus exposure and HLA in healthy donors. The study's findings and limits: An Asian-associated ancestry cluster reportedly showed fewer N-insertions than the approximately 630-donor mean in a later analysis.

The PCR was carried out with 60 Vbeta primers and 13 Jbeta primers. Assay used: immunoSEQ multiplex PCR; TCRdb lists only in-frame clones, some missing. The data contain approximately 82,000 clones, around 76% of them singletons. In the case of this clone: Its target is not known.

The J segment lost 1 base and the V segment lost 4 bases, leaving 9 bases of the junction unmatched. Germline CDR1 is SQVTM and CDR2 is ANQGSEA. This CDR3 comprises 15 residues. V and J are TRBV29-1 and TRBJ1-2; 7 bases match TRBD1. The sample comprised PBMCs. This clonotype was obtained from a woman aged 45-65 years in good health and CMV-seropositive. CDR3 sequence reads: CSVGSPQGLNYGYTF. As DNA, the CDR3 is TGCAGCGTTGGCAGTCCACAGGGGCTTAACTATGGCTACACCTTC. Complete variable domain (other parts from reference TRBV29-1 and TRBJ1-2): SAVISQKPSRDICQRGTSLTIQCQVDSQVTMMFWYRQQPGQSLTLIATANQGSEATYESGFVIDKFPISRPNLTFSTLTVSNMSPEDSSIYLCSVGSPQGLNYGYTFGSGTRLTVV.